The entry below gives a single TCR beta chain sequence along with its context. Its cognate antigen is unknown. The data are from a study of T cells after yellow fever vaccination. Overall study: It was SMART-Seq v4 Ultra Low Input that prepared the fractions with low cell numbers. Findings and caveats of the study: Post-booster repertoires contained most primary-vaccination clones again (roughly 96% CD4, roughly 90% CD8). Overall, a small share of clonotypes was seen in both CD4 and CD8 compartments.

Each CDR3 protein is one row after TCRdb ran MiXCR on the 5' RACE reads. This table has approximately 550,000 distinct CDR3 sequences, 15% to 20% appearing once. This receptor was identified in a man aged 25 to 40 who received the YFV17D yellow fever vaccine. Sequences were derived from PBMCs, sampled 15 days after the yellow fever booster vaccination.

This chain's CDR3 is CASSLYSSTDTQYF. CDR3 sequence (DNA): TGTGCCAGCAGCCTATACTCTAGCACAGATACGCAGTATTTT. The chain employs TRBV7-8 and TRBJ2-3; unclear D gene. The ends were cut back, 5 bases at V and 0 bases at J, with 9 bases in the middle. CDR3 length equals 14 residues. CDR1 is SGHVS and CDR2 is FQNEAQ in the germline V gene.